What follows is one TCR beta chain and its context. This entry belongs to a study of early stage breast cancer tumors. This table comes from immunoSEQ multiplex PCR, and its TCRdb copy is limited to in-frame clones, with some not included. The repertoire holds under 45,000 clones, with over 65% as singletons. This TCR came from a person aged 55 to 69 with breast cancer. Sample: blood.

As DNA, the CDR3 is TGTGCCAGCAGCGCCCGAGTTGGACAGGGCAGGGATACGCAGTATTTT. Protein product: CASSARVGQGRDTQYF. The chain uses TRBV9 and TRBJ2-3, with TRBD1 matching over 8 bases. Germline values: CDR1 SGDLS, CDR2 YYNGEE. The CDR3 runs to 16 residues. With 3 bases clipped from V and 6 bases from J, the junction kept 12 bases outside the gene matches.